This T cell receptor beta chain was identified in a study of blood T cells in healthy people across ages (dated by TCRdb to the mid-2010s). Context from the whole study: In model experiments, template switching captured roughly one uniquely barcoded TCR beta cDNA molecule for every two T cells. Donors of different ages were randomly distributed across sequencing lanes to avoid experimental bias. Two additional independent replicas of 1 million unique cDNA reads from the same blood draw were analyzed for two donors (one aged 18 to 30 and one aged 80 or older). The donors were split into four age groups: young (average around 15 years), middle-aged (about 40), aged (about 62) and long-lived (approximately 80). The study measured age-related changes in TCR beta repertoire diversity using deep sequencing normalized with unique cDNA molecular identifiers. On the study overall, not on this receptor specifically: Because donor CMV infection status was unknown, age-related changes in expanded clonotypes were potentially confounded. There was a strong correlation between observed TCR beta diversity and the percentage of naive T cells measured by flow cytometry. Observed TCR beta diversity per million T cells fell roughly linearly with age, and a significant reduction was already apparent by age around 39. Because profiling used bulk unsorted PBMCs, naive and antigen-experienced compartments could not be compared conclusively. Compared with the aged group, the long-lived group had more naive CD4+ T cells, fewer expanded clones and increased TCR diversity, a pattern suggesting age selection. Estimates of total diversity based on one million sequenced T cells were considered lower bounds and underestimates.

Comments on this clonotype: The antigen it binds to is not known. No per-base quality is available; no much larger clone lies one base away.

V is pruned by 6 bases and J by 3 bases, leaving 4 bases of the junction without a gene match. Its CDR3 holds 13 amino acids, cysteine through phenylalanine. The read is trimmed to its CDR3 DNA, 39 bases read in frame from base 1. Taken from the germline V gene, the CDR1 and CDR2 loops are SGHRS and YFSETQ. Donors were 35 to 40 systemically healthy Caucasian individuals from Russia aged roughly 6 to 90 years. Each donor gave 8 to 10 milliliters of peripheral blood, drawn into EDTA-treated Vacutainer tubes. Ficoll-Paque density-gradient centrifugation was used to isolate PBMCs, with at least 6.5 million per sample. Total RNA was extracted from PBMCs with Trizol reagent, with at least 5.5 micrograms obtained per sample. For every donor, flow cytometry on a PBMC aliquot measured the percentage of naive CD45RAhigh/CD27high T cells. The library was generated by 5' RACE. Instrument on record: Illumina HiSeq 2500. A second PCR of about 7 to 12 cycles was performed with a sample-barcoded 5' primer and a J-beta primer mix. A unique molecular identifier was introduced onto each TCR beta cDNA molecule by a template-switch 5' adaptor carrying 12 random nucleotides. Each sample yielded at least 2.5 million CDR3-containing paired-end reads. The Mint cDNA synthesis kit, primed by a TRBC-specific oligonucleotide, was used to synthesize first-strand cDNA from all RNA. All cDNA was treated with uracil-DNA glycosylase and then went through a first 18-cycle PCR with the universal primers M1SS and BC2_uni_R. Per the authors' processing: For normalization, 1 million high-quality reads were randomly selected from each sample, with every read carrying a distinct molecular identifier. Reads sharing molecular identifiers were discarded rather than binned into consensus sequences. MiTCR, with a Q25 quality threshold and the strictest error-elimination algorithm, was used for CDR3 identification, clonotype clustering and error correction. Lower-bound total TCR beta diversity was estimated with a nonparametric unseen species model using Euler transformation. Through fastp at Q25 and MiXCR, TCRdb rebuilt clones from the public reads, retaining in-frame beta chains. One record per CDR3 amino acid sequence lists the most common genes and DNA. TCRdb assigned the V and J calls; the authors' analysis was not used. This sample is represented by more than 650,000 distinct CDR3 sequences; around half of them were singletons. The ten largest clones add up to around 41% of the sample.

The sequencing sample was made of blood. The chain links TRBV5-1 with TRBJ2-7; 9 bases in the middle match TRBD2. The sequence derives from an elderly man in good health. The nucleotide sequence is given as TGCGCCAGCACAAAAGCGGGGGGCTACGAGCAGTACTTC. This gives the protein CASTKAGGYEQYF.